The next 20 T cell receptor beta chains were all read from a single sample in a study of neurological immune-mediated disorders. TCRdb fed the 5' RACE reads into MiXCR, producing one record per CDR3 protein. This sample carries over 35,000 distinct CDR3 sequences, about 12% of them seen once, and the ten largest clones take around 1.3%. Source material: PBMCs. The receptors come from a female donor in good health.

This clonotype was seen ten or more times. The V call is TRBV6-6, the J call TRBJ1-2; D not certain. Per the germline V gene, CDR1 is MNHNY and CDR2 is SVGAGI (reference sequence). Trimming cost V 1 base and J 4 bases, with 13 bases left between them. This CDR3 comprises 15 residues. The CDR3 bases are TGTGCCAGCAGTTACTTGGGCAGGTCCGCCTATGGCTACACCTTC. Translating gives CASSYLGRSAYGYTF.

J is TRBJ2-2 and V is TRBV12-3 or TRBV12-4; no firm D call. With 5 bases removed from V and 2 bases from J, the gap between germline ends came to 15 bases. The CDR3 is 16 amino acids. The CDR3 nucleotides read TGTGCCAGCAGTCCCCCATCGGAGCTTAACACCGGGGAGCTGTTTTTT. Protein product: CASSPPSELNTGELFF.

This clonotype was picked up many times. The chain couples TRBV12-3 or TRBV12-4 to TRBJ2-3, with 13 positions matching TRBD2. The CDR3 totals 15 residues. The ends lost 3 bases at V and 9 bases at J; junction bases unmatched: 6. CDR3 region: CASSFTSGRARTQYF. The CDR3 nucleotides read TGTGCCAGCAGTTTTACTAGCGGGAGGGCCCGGACGCAGTATTTT.

This clonotype was seen at least ten times. The chain links TRBV18 to TRBJ2-1; D might be TRBD2 (5 bases). Trimming cost V 0 bases and J 6 bases, with 12 bases left between them. The CDR3 is made up of 15 amino acids. The germline gives CDR1 KGHSH, CDR2 LQKENI. The chain's CDR3 is CASSPPALAGNEQFF. The CDR3 DNA follows: TGTGCCAGCTCACCACCAGCGCTAGCTGGCAATGAGCAGTTCTTC.

This clonotype occurred many times. This chain links TRBV20-1 with TRBJ2-2; 10 nucleotides agree with TRBD1. Per the germline V gene, CDR1 is DFQATT and CDR2 is SNEGSKA (reference sequence). The CDR3 sequence is 13 residues long. Losses at the gene ends were 8 bases for V and 3 bases for J; bases not matched to a gene: 3. CDR3 nucleotide sequence: TGCAGTACCGGGACAGGGGACACCGGGGAGCTGTTTTTT. It codes for CSTGTGDTGELFF.

At least ten counts were recorded for this clonotype. V and J are TRBV3-1 and TRBJ2-3, with D unclear. V was clipped by 3 bases and J by 7 bases, with 8 bases between them. CDR3 size: 12 residues. Germline V gene lookup returns CDR1 LGHDT and CDR2 YNNKEL (reference sequence). The CDR3 DNA reads TGTGCCAGCAGCCAGGGTCGGCATACGCAGTATTTT. Its translation: CASSQGRHTQYF.

In its sample, this clonotype was seen a few times. The chain combines TRBV29-1 with TRBJ1-2; no definite D call. Germline V gene sequence: CDR1 SQVTM, CDR2 ANQGSEA. Trimming took 5 bases from V and 6 from J, leaving 13 bases between them. The CDR3 consists of 12 residues. The CDR3 bases are TGCAGCGTTTCTCCCGTTAGTGATGGCTACACCTTC. Residues: CSVSPVSDGYTF.

This clonotype was observed at least ten times. V gene TRBV6-5 combines with J gene TRBJ2-2, with D tentatively TRBD2 (5 bases). V was clipped by 7 bases and J by 3 bases, with 12 bases between them. Germline CDR1 MNHEY, CDR2 SVGAGI. CDR3 length: 14 amino acids. In DNA, the CDR3 is TGTGCCAGCAAGAGGGATTTGGACACCGGGGAGCTGTTTTTT. It translates to CASKRDLDTGELFF.

This clonotype was counted many times. This chain joins TRBV20-1 and TRBJ2-4; TRBD2 might be the D (7 bases). The germline CDR1 and CDR2 sequences are DFQATT and SNEGSKA (reference sequence). This CDR3 has 16 amino acids. Trimming cost V 5 bases and J 3 bases, with 20 bases left between them. The CDR3 sequence: CSAPDLGGAIKNIQYF. The CDR3, as DNA: TGCAGTGCTCCAGATCTGGGGGGGGCCATCAAAAACATTCAGTACTTC.

This clonotype was recorded at least ten times. The CDR3 spells CASSLGAGGNAAYGYTF. Written as DNA, the CDR3 is TGCGCCAGCAGCTTGGGGGCCGGAGGAAACGCAGCCTATGGCTACACCTTC. This chain connects TRBV5-1 to TRBJ1-2; D remains ambiguous. Trimming shortened V by 0 bases and J by 4 bases, and 19 bases separated the two germline ends. The germline gives CDR1 SGHRS, CDR2 YFSETQ. This CDR3 is built from 17 residues.

This clonotype was observed many times. The chain employs TRBV5-1 and TRBJ1-5, with 11 bases that match TRBD1. J gave up 5 bases and V 4 bases, and 5 bases lay outside the gene matches. The CDR3 is 15 residues long. Germline lookup yields CDR1 SGHRS and CDR2 YFSETQ. The CDR3 loop is CASSPGTGGYQPQHF. The CDR3 bases are TGCGCCAGCAGCCCCGGGACAGGGGGTTATCAGCCCCAGCATTTT.

This clonotype was seen only a few times. This chain joins TRBV5-4 and TRBJ2-2, with D possibly matching TRBD2 (6 bases). CDR1 and CDR2 from the germline V gene are SGHNT and YYREEE (reference sequence). The length of the CDR3 is 11 residues. Trimming shortened V by 7 bases and J by 5 bases, and 6 bases separated the two germline ends. In DNA form, the CDR3 reads TGTGCCAGCCGGGGGACCGGGGAGCTGTTTTTT. Translated, it gives CASRGTGELFF.

This clonotype has at least ten counts. This rearrangement joins TRBV14 to TRBJ1-1; 9 bases fit TRBD1. The CDR3 sequence is 12 residues long. The germline V gene has CDR1 SGHDN and CDR2 FVKESK. V trimming: 4 bases; J trimming: 11 bases; junction bases outside the gene matches: 5. The CDR3 DNA reads TGTGCCAGCAGCCTCCGACAGGGGGTGGCTTTCTTT. Translation: CASSLRQGVAFF.

Regarding this clonotype: In this CDR3 the conserved last residue, phenylalanine or tryptophan, is missing, so a read error is likely. The chain is built from TRBV6-6 and TRBJ2-7; D gene ambiguous. Between the trimmed V and J ends, which lost 2 bases and 2 bases, there was a span of 7 bases. The CDR3 extends over 13 amino acids. From germline, CDR1 is MNHNY and CDR2 SVGAGI (reference sequence). CDR3 region: CASSYPATYEQYL. CDR3 nucleotides: TGTGCCAGCAGTTACCCGGCTACCTACGAGCAGTACCTT.

To note about this clonotype: A read error may explain this, as a much larger clone is one base away. The chain has TRBV20-1 and TRBJ2-3, with TRBD2 identical over 9 bases. J lost 7 bases, V lost 2 bases, and 13 bases had no gene match. CDR1 is DFQATT and CDR2 is SNEGSKA in the germline V gene (reference sequence). The CDR3 sequence is 16 residues long. The CDR3 nucleotides read TGCAGTGCTAGAACCCTACTACTAGCGGGCACGTATACGCAGTATTTT. This translates into CSARTLLLAGTYTQYF.

This clonotype has ten or more counts. The chain has TRBV12-5 and TRBJ1-1; 9 bases line up with TRBD1. Per germline, CDR1 LGHNT and CDR2 FRNRAP. The CDR3 totals 17 residues. Trimming took 0 bases from V and 4 from J; bases not matched to a gene: 9. The CDR3 DNA follows: TGTGCTAGTGGTTTGGTACCCGGACAGGGGTTGGGCACTGAAGCTTTCTTT. It specifies CASGLVPGQGLGTEAFF. The variable domain in full, completed from reference TRBV12-5 and TRBJ1-1, reads DARVTQTPRHKVTEMGQEVTMRCQPILGHNTVFWYRQTMMQGLELLAYFRNRAPLDDSGMPKDRFSAEMPDATLATLKIQPSEPRDSAVYFCASGLVPGQGLGTEAFFGQGTRLTVV.

This clonotype was seen many times. V is TRBV7-3 and J is TRBJ2-6; D gene unclear. Trimming shortened V by 3 bases and J by 4 bases, and 7 bases separated the two germline ends. This CDR3 has 14 residues. Germline values: CDR1 SGHTA, CDR2 FQGTGA. For the CDR3, the DNA is TGTGCCAGCAGCTTCCCCGGGGGGGCCAACGTCCTGACTTTC. Amino acids: CASSFPGGANVLTF.

This clonotype was picked up many times. The rearrangement links TRBV7-8 to TRBJ2-6; perhaps TRBD2 as D (6 bases). The CDR3 consists of 13 residues. Trimming pared 5 bases from V and 6 bases from J, leaving 8 bases between. Germline CDR1 is SGHVS and CDR2 is FQNEAQ. This CDR3 is CASSGGKANVLTF. The CDR3 bases are TGTGCCAGCAGCGGCGGGAAGGCCAACGTCCTGACTTTC.

This clonotype was seen repeatedly, ten times or more. V is TRBV20-1 and J is TRBJ1-6; D is undetermined. This CDR3 has 15 residues. The V end lost 6 bases, the J end lost 4 bases, and 16 bases lay between the germline ends. From germline, CDR1 is DFQATT and CDR2 SNEGSKA (reference sequence). CDR3 amino acids: CSARSPTEYNSPLHF. The CDR3 DNA follows: TGCAGTGCCAGGTCCCCTACAGAGTATAATTCACCCCTCCACTTT.

This clonotype showed up many times. CDR3 sequence reads: CASSFLSLPGTQYF. CDR3 coding DNA: TGTGCCAGCAGCTTTCTAAGTCTCCCAGGGACCCAGTACTTC. The rearrangement joins TRBV11-2 to TRBJ2-5; D is uncertain. The CDR3 sequence is 14 residues long. Trimming took off 3 bases at V and 7 bases at J, with 15 bases between the two ends. Germline assignment: CDR1 SGHAT and CDR2 FQNNGV.